This TCR beta chain was obtained from a study of neurological immune-mediated disorders. TCRdb fed the 5' RACE reads into MiXCR, producing one record per CDR3 protein. This sample yields about 70,000 distinct CDR3 sequences, of which roughly 5.6% are seen a single time; around 6% belongs to the top ten. The CDR3 is made up of 15 amino acids. Trimming at V came to 5 bases and at J to 7 bases, leaving 11 bases not matched to a gene. This clonotype occurred a few times. This receptor was taken from a human donor with multiple sclerosis. The donor label of this sample is uncertain. The chain couples TRBV12-3 or TRBV12-4 to TRBJ2-1; 7 nucleotides line up with TRBD2. The sample taken for sequencing was PBMCs. CDR3 DNA sequence: TGTGCCAGCAGTCTACTATGGGGCGGGGGTAATGAGCAGTTCTTC. Its translation: CASSLLWGGGNEQFF.